A single sample gave rise to the 28 T cell receptor beta chains below, sequenced in a study of metastatic and nonmetastatic thyroid tumors. TCRdb reassembled clones from the PCR reads with MiXCR. This sample carries around 52,000 clones, 25% to 30% of them seen once, and the ten largest clones take around 15%. All patients reached thyroid surgery having received no treatment beforehand. Sequencing used blood. These receptors all come from a female donor with papillary thyroid cancer or a benign thyroid nodule (not recorded which). Some clones in this sample may be carry-over from other donors' samples.

This sequence joins TRBV12-3 or TRBV12-4 and TRBJ2-7; 9 positions match TRBD1. The V gene end was trimmed by 4 bases and the J gene end by 4 bases; junction bases not matched to a gene: 2. CDR3 length equals 13 residues. The CDR3 coding sequence is TGTGCCAGCAGTTCGGGACAGGGTTACGAGCAGTACTTC. This sequence encodes CASSSGQGYEQYF.

CDR3 nucleotide sequence: TGTGCCAGCAGTGGCGGACAGGTAGAAGAGACCCAGTACTTC. This sequence encodes CASSGGQVEETQYF. V is TRBV6-1 and J is TRBJ2-5, with 7 bases matching TRBD1. The V and J ends lost 4 bases and 3 bases, in that order; junction bases with no gene match: 5. CDR1 is MNHNS and CDR2 is SASEGT in the germline V gene. The CDR3 is 14 amino acids.

The rearrangement joins TRBV9 to TRBJ2-1; 9 positions agree with TRBD2. The CDR3 totals 17 residues. J lost 2 bases, V lost 0 bases, and 6 bases had no gene match. Per germline, CDR1 SGDLS and CDR2 YYNGEE. The CDR3 DNA reads TGTGCCAGCAGCGTAGTCCCTAGCGGGAATACCTACAATGAGCAGTTCTTC. This translates into CASSVVPSGNTYNEQFF.

This clone showed up just a few times. The J gene is TRBJ1-6, the V gene TRBV24-1, with D perhaps TRBD1 (6 bases). V lost 11 bases and J 5 bases, leaving 21 bases between the germline ends. Germline V gene lookup returns CDR1 KGHDR and CDR2 SFDVKD. CDR3 length equals 16 residues. The CDR3: CASSLSPGANNSPLHF. The DNA of the CDR3 is TGTGCCAGTAGCCTTAGTCCAGGGGCGAATAATTCACCCCTCCACTTT.

This clone was detected ten times or more. A read error is possible here, since a much larger clone lies one base away. The rearrangement joins TRBV27 to TRBJ2-5, with 7 bases lining up with TRBD2. CDR1 MNHEY and CDR2 SMNVEV come from the germline V gene (reference sequence). The CDR3 loop spans 15 amino acids. V trimming: 3 bases; J trimming: 9 bases; junction bases outside the gene matches: 13. The CDR3 reads CASSFRADGREAQYF. The CDR3 bases are TGTGCCAGCAGTTTCCGGGCGGATGGACGGGAGGCCCAGTACTTC.

Turning to this clone: One end of the junction is discordant with germline, which a read error may explain. Within the sample, other DNA sequences also encode this same CDR3. V is TRBV28 and J is TRBJ1-1; 7 positions agree with TRBD1. This CDR3 comprises 15 residues. Germline V gene lookup returns CDR1 MDHEN and CDR2 SYDVKM. This CDR3 reads CASSRPGGPNTEAFF. The CDR3 DNA reads as TGTGCCAGCAGTAGACCAGGGGGTCCGAACACTGAAGCATTCTTT.

This clone has more than one count but fewer than ten. The V call is TRBV6-1, the J call TRBJ2-2; 9 nucleotides agree with TRBD1. With 5 bases clipped from V and 6 bases from J, the junction kept 7 bases outside the gene matches. Germline V CDR1 and CDR2: MNHNS, SASEGT. The CDR3 is made up of 15 amino acids. CDR3 amino acids: CASSRGWDRAGELFF. The CDR3 bases are TGTGCCAGCAGTCGCGGTTGGGACAGGGCCGGGGAGCTGTTTTTT.

The J gene is TRBJ1-2, the V gene TRBV6-1; 8 bases match TRBD1. The germline CDR1 and CDR2 sequences are MNHNS and SASEGT. V lost 4 bases, J lost 0 bases, and 7 bases stayed unmatched. There are 16 residues in the CDR3. CDR3 sequence: CASSGYQGATNYGYTF. The CDR3 bases are TGTGCCAGCAGTGGATATCAGGGGGCAACTAACTATGGCTACACCTTC.

This chain uses TRBV11-2 with TRBJ2-7; possible D gene TRBD2, 6 bases. Germline V gene data show CDR1 as SGHAT and CDR2 as FQNNGV. V gave up 5 bases and J gave up 6 bases, with 20 bases separating them. This CDR3 is 15 amino acids long. In nucleotides, the CDR3 is TGTGCCAGCAGCCCCCGGAGGAGGGCGATGGGCGAGCAGTACTTC. This translates into CASSPRRRAMGEQYF.

The chain recombines TRBV28 with TRBJ2-7, with no clear D. Germline values: CDR1 MDHEN, CDR2 SYDVKM. Deletions cut 3 bases from V and 4 bases from J, with 10 bases between. CDR3 length equals 13 residues. CDR3 loop: CASSFPVGYEQYF. The CDR3 DNA sequence: TGTGCCAGCAGTTTCCCTGTGGGGTACGAGCAGTACTTC. Full variable domain (outside the CDR3, taken from reference TRBV28 and TRBJ2-7): DVKVTQSSRYLVKRTGEKVFLECVQDMDHENMFWYRQDPGLGLRLIYFSYDVKMKEKGDIPEGYSVSREKKERFSLILESASTNQTSMYLCASSFPVGYEQYFGPGTRLTVT.

In this sample, this clone turned up many times. The CDR3 protein is CASSLIVNTEAFF. The DNA of the CDR3 is TGTGCCAGCAGCTTAATTGTGAACACTGAAGCTTTCTTT. The V gene is TRBV11-2, the J gene TRBJ1-1, with D unresolved. V was clipped by 2 bases and J by 0 bases, with 4 bases between them. Looked up from germline, CDR1 is SGHAT and CDR2 is FQNNGV. The CDR3 runs to 13 residues. Looking up the rest from reference TRBV11-2 and TRBJ1-1 gives the full variable domain: EAGVAQSPRYKIIEKRQSVAFWCNPISGHATLYWYQQILGQGPKLLIQFQNNGVVDDSQLPKDRFSAERLKGVDSTLKIQPAKLEDSAVYLCASSLIVNTEAFFGQGTRLTVV.

V gene TRBV7-9 combines with J gene TRBJ1-6; 11 bases are a match to TRBD1. Germline V gene lookup returns CDR1 SEHNR and CDR2 FQNEAQ (reference sequence). The CDR3 extends over 15 amino acids. V lost 5 bases and J lost 8; bases outside the gene matches: 5. This chain's CDR3 is CASSQGTGGDSPLHF. CDR3 DNA: TGTGCCAGCAGCCAAGGGACAGGGGGTGATTCACCCCTCCACTTT. The full variable domain, in which reference TRBV7-9 and TRBJ1-6 provide the parts outside the CDR3, is DTGVSQNPRHKITKRGQNVTFRCDPISEHNRLYWYRQTLGQGPEFLTYFQNEAQLEKSRLLSDRFSAERPKGSFSTLEIQRTEQGDSAMYLCASSQGTGGDSPLHFGNGTRLTVT.

This rearrangement joins TRBV5-1 to TRBJ2-7, with no clear D. The CDR3 totals 14 residues. V was cut by 5 bases and J by 4 bases, with 16 bases left in between. Germline V gene sequence: CDR1 SGHRS, CDR2 YFSETQ. CDR3 sequence (DNA): TGCGCCAGCAGTTTTATTCCGGGCACGTACGAGCAGTACTTC. As protein: CASSFIPGTYEQYF.

The J gene is TRBJ1-5, the V gene TRBV6-5; D gene unclear. V was cut by 2 bases and J by 9 bases, with 5 bases left in between. CDR3 length equals 11 residues. The germline CDR1 and CDR2 sequences are MNHEY and SVGAGI. CDR3 in amino acids: CASSYQRPQHF. The CDR3 DNA reads TGTGCCAGCAGTTACCAGCGGCCCCAGCATTTT.

The chain links TRBV7-2 to TRBJ2-3, with unresolved D. Germline V gene lookup returns CDR1 SGHTA and CDR2 FQGNSA. Trimming took 5 bases from V and 1 from J, leaving 10 bases between them. The CDR3 extends over 14 amino acids. CDR3 sequence reads: CASSVARGTDTQYF. The CDR3 DNA follows: TGTGCCAGCAGCGTGGCTAGGGGCACAGATACGCAGTATTTT.

Only a few counts were recorded for this clone. The chain links TRBV27 to TRBJ2-7; 9 nucleotides agree with TRBD2. The CDR3 has 14 amino acids. Germline CDR1 reads MNHEY; CDR2 reads SMNVEV (reference sequence). V lost 3 bases to trimming and J lost 3 bases; unmatched junction nucleotides: 3. CDR3 nucleotide sequence: TGTGCCAGCAGTTTTACAGCGGGGGGCTACGAGCAGTACTTC. Translating gives CASSFTAGGYEQYF.

This clone appeared a few times. V and J are TRBV6-4 and TRBJ2-1; no firm D call. Germline V CDR1 and CDR2: MRHNA, SNTAGT. The CDR3 extends over 13 amino acids. Trimming stripped 4 bases from V and 3 bases from J, with 7 bases between. This CDR3 reads CASSAPYYNEQFF. The CDR3 bases are TGTGCCAGCAGTGCCCCTTACTACAATGAGCAGTTCTTC.

With regard to this clone: The sample has other DNA sequences that encode this CDR3 too. The CDR3 region is CSARGPYEQYF. The DNA of the CDR3 is TGCAGTGCTAGAGGTCCGTACGAGCAGTACTTC. This chain connects TRBV20-1 to TRBJ2-7; D not resolved. This CDR3 has 11 residues. Germline assignment: CDR1 DFQATT and CDR2 SNEGSKA (reference sequence). The germline V and J ends were trimmed by 1 base and 4 bases, with 5 bases remaining between them.

The chain recombines TRBV6-2 or TRBV6-3 with TRBJ2-1; D uncertain. V was trimmed by 0 bases and J by 9 bases, leaving 9 bases between them. CDR1 and CDR2 from the germline V gene are MNHEY and SVGEGT. The CDR3 loop spans 13 amino acids. CDR3 sequence reads: CASSYSPGSEQFF. DNA for the CDR3: TGTGCCAGCAGTTACTCGCCCGGAAGTGAGCAGTTCTTC.

J is TRBJ2-1 and V is TRBV7-2; TRBD2 matches at 9 bases. Germline V gene lookup returns CDR1 SGHTA and CDR2 FQGNSA. V shed 5 bases and J 3 bases; nucleotides not matched to a gene: 8. CDR3 length equals 16 residues. The CDR3 DNA follows: TGTGCCAGCAGCCCAACAAGACTAGCGGACTACAATGAGCAGTTCTTC. Its translation is CASSPTRLADYNEQFF.

This clone is termed medium-sized. J is TRBJ2-1 and V is TRBV7-6; 7 bases are shared with TRBD2. After removal of 5 bases from V and 12 bases from J, the junction contained 7 bases not matched to a gene. This CDR3 region has 12 residues. Per germline, CDR1 SGHVS and CDR2 FNYEAQ. CDR3 protein: CASSPGLDGQFF. The CDR3 DNA reads as TGTGCCAGCAGCCCTGGACTAGACGGGCAGTTCTTC.

This clone was detected a few times. The chain has TRBV6-2 or TRBV6-3 and TRBJ2-3; no firm D call. Looked up from germline, CDR1 is MNHEY and CDR2 is SVGEGT. Deletions cut 7 bases from V and 5 bases from J, with 10 bases between. The CDR3 spans 12 residues. Here the CDR3 reads CASTAEVDTQYF. CDR3 in DNA: TGTGCCAGCACCGCGGAAGTAGATACGCAGTATTTT.

J is TRBJ2-7 and V is TRBV19; 9 bases agree with TRBD1. Germline V gene lookup returns CDR1 LNHDA and CDR2 SQIVND (reference sequence). The CDR3 spans 13 residues. V lost 3 bases, J lost 3 bases, and 0 bases stayed unmatched. The DNA of the CDR3 is TGTGCCAGTAGTATGGGACAGGGCTACGAGCAGTACTTC. It is translated as CASSMGQGYEQYF.

The chain is built from TRBV6-1 and TRBJ2-7, with a tentative D call TRBD1 (6 bases). CDR3 size: 15 residues. V was trimmed by 7 bases and J by 0 bases, leaving 16 bases between them. Germline V lookup: CDR1 MNHNS, CDR2 SASEGT. Here the CDR3 DNA reads TGTGCCAGCATCCCGGGACACCGGAGCTCCTACGAGCAGTACTTC. As protein: CASIPGHRSSYEQYF.

This clone was recorded many times. The chain uses TRBV20-1 and TRBJ1-2; the D is unclear. Trimming pared 3 bases from V and 5 bases from J, leaving 10 bases between. Germline lookup yields CDR1 DFQATT and CDR2 SNEGSKA (reference sequence). The CDR3 extends over 12 amino acids. CDR3 region: CSARTTAYGYTF. The CDR3 DNA reads as TGCAGTGCTAGGACCACAGCATATGGCTACACCTTC.

Worth noting for this clone: A read error may be the cause here, since a much bigger clone is one base away. The sample contains more than one DNA sequence encoding this CDR3. The rearrangement joins TRBV19 to TRBJ2-1, with 11 bases identical to TRBD2. This CDR3 is 16 amino acids long. Germline assignment: CDR1 LNHDA and CDR2 SQIVND (reference sequence). Here the CDR3 reads CASSRPTSGSFNEQFF. CDR3 in DNA: TGTGCCAGCAGTAGACCTACTAGCGGGAGTTTCAATGAGCAGTTCTTC.

The V call is TRBV4-1, the J call TRBJ1-2, with 8 nucleotides matching TRBD1. The CDR3 runs to 17 residues. Trimming cost V 1 base and J 3 bases; bases outside gene matches: 10. Looked up from germline, CDR1 is MGHRA and CDR2 is YSYEKL. CDR3 nucleotides: TGCGCCAGCAGCCAAGTAGGCGGTCAGGGGGCCCACTATGGCTACACCTTC. Amino acids: CASSQVGGQGAHYGYTF.

This clone appeared a few times. V gene TRBV11-2 combines with J gene TRBJ2-7; 8 bases fit TRBD2. The CDR3 consists of 16 residues. Germline V lookup: CDR1 SGHAT, CDR2 FQNNGV. The V segment lost 0 bases and the J segment 2 bases; nucleotides outside the gene matches: 6. In DNA form, the CDR3 reads TGTGCCAGCAGCTTAGATTTTGCGGGAGGAGCCTACGAGCAGTACTTC. It translates to CASSLDFAGGAYEQYF.